This TCR beta chain was profiled in a study of cytomegalovirus exposure and HLA in healthy donors. Findings and limits, study-wide: It was reported that TCR beta sequences correctly inferred the HLA-A and HLA-B alleles for most subjects.

Both 60 Vbeta primers and 13 Jbeta primers went into the PCR. The table came from immunoSEQ multiplex PCR; TCRdb's copy has only in-frame clones and leaves some out. Among under 150,000 clones listed, about 82% were seen once. Though probably carrying unrecorded immune exposures, donors were nominally healthy at sampling. Note on this clone: Its antigen remains unknown.

The receptor's source is a male donor in good health and CMV-seronegative. Sequenced sample: PBMCs.

The CDR3 region is CASSLLFGTGQGNYGYTF. The CDR3 region has the DNA TGTGCCAGCAGCTTGCTATTCGGGACGGGACAGGGGAACTATGGCTACACCTTC. The V and J genes are TRBV7-9 and TRBJ1-2; 10 bases fit TRBD1. The germline V gene encodes CDR1 SEHNR and CDR2 FQNEAQ (reference sequence). The CDR3 totals 18 residues. V lost 3 bases, J lost 2 bases, and 12 bases stayed unmatched.